This TCR beta chain was obtained from a study of cytomegalovirus exposure and HLA in healthy donors. The PCR had 60 Vbeta and 13 Jbeta primers. The protocol was immunoSEQ multiplex PCR, while the TCRdb copy is restricted to in-frame clones and leaves out a portion. The table has 95,000 to 150,000 clones, roughly 15% seen once. The V and J ends lost 4 bases and 3 bases respectively, with 9 bases between them. The CDR3 spans 13 residues. Germline CDR1 and CDR2: ENHRY and SYGVKD. The sequencing input was PBMCs. The chain employs TRBV10-3 and TRBJ1-1, with TRBD1 as a possible D gene (5 bases). This TCR came from a woman between 18 and 29 years old in good health and CMV-seronegative. The chain's CDR3 is CAISGTFDTEAFF. The CDR3 coding sequence is TGTGCCATCAGTGGGACATTTGACACTGAAGCTTTCTTT.